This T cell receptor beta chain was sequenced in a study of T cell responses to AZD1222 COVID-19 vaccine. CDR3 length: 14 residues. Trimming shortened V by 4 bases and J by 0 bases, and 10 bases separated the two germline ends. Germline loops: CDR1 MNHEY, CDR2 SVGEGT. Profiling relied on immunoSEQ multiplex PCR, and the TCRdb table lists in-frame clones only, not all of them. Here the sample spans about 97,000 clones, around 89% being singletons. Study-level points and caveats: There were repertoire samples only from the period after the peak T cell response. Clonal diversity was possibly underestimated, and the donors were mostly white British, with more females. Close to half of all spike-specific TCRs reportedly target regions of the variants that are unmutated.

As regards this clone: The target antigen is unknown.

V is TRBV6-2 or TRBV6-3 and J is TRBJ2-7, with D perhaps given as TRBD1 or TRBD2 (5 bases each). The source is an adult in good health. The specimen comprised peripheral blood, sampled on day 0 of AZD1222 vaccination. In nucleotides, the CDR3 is TGTGCCAGCAGTTTCCTCGGGACCTCCTACGAGCAGTACTTC. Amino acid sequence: CASSFLGTSYEQYF.